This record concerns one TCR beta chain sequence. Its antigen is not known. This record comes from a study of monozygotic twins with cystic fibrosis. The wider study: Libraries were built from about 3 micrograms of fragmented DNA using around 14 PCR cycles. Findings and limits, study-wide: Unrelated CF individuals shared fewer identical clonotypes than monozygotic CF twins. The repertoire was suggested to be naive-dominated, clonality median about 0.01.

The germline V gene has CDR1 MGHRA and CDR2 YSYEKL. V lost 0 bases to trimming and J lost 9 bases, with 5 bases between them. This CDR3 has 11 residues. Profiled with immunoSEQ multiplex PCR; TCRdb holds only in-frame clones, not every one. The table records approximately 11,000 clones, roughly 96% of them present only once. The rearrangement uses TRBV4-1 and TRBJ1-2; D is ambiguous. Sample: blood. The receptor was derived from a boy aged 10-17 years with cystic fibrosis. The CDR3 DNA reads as TGCGCCAGCAGCCAAGATCTGAGCTACACCTTC. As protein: CASSQDLSYTF.